This T cell receptor beta chain came from a study of blood T cells in healthy people across ages. The study, taken as a whole, reports: Investigators treated diversity estimates from one million T cells as underestimates.

Alongside a J-beta primer mix, a sample-barcoded 5' primer served in a second PCR lasting about 7 to 11 cycles. A single record per CDR3 protein comes from TCRdb applying MiXCR to the 5' RACE reads. The sample lists about 800,000 distinct CDR3 sequences; roughly 25% were seen once. The junction had 8 bases not matched to a gene; V was cut back by 3 bases and J by 5 bases. Germline V gene sequence: CDR1 MDHEN, CDR2 SYDVKM. The CDR3 covers 15 residues. This clonotype was detected a few times. What it recognizes is unknown. These data were also reused for a study on T cells of mothers and their children.

This chain uses TRBV28 with TRBJ2-7; 9 bases align to TRBD1. The receptor's source is a boy aged 5-17 years in good health. Sequences were obtained from blood. The CDR3 is CASSFSDRGYDEQYF. CDR3 DNA: TGTGCCAGCAGTTTCTCAGACAGGGGGTACGACGAGCAGTACTTC.